This entry concerns a single TCR beta chain. Its antigen is as yet unknown. V was clipped by 0 bases and J by 3 bases; unmatched bases: 8. Germline CDR1 is SGDLS and CDR2 is YYNGEE. The CDR3 sequence is 16 residues long. Assay used: immunoSEQ multiplex PCR; TCRdb lists only in-frame clones, some missing. The table includes some 170,000 clones, roughly nine tenths detected once. The data stem from a study of T cell responses to AZD1222 COVID-19 vaccine. Regarding the study as a whole: Baseline seropositivity occurred in only six AZD1222 recipients.

The sequence was obtained from an adult in good health. The chain employs TRBV9 and TRBJ2-5; 7 bases fit TRBD2. The source was peripheral blood, collected on day 0 of AZD1222 vaccination. The CDR3 reads CASSVGNSGLKETQYF. The CDR3 DNA reads TGTGCCAGCAGCGTAGGGAATAGCGGGCTAAAAGAGACCCAGTACTTC.